This T cell receptor beta chain originates from a study of immune evolution from preneoplasia to lung adenocarcinoma. Trimming at V came to 1 base and at J to 2 bases, leaving 4 bases not matched to a gene. This CDR3 contains 16 residues. Germline-derived CDR1 and CDR2 are LGHNA and YNFKEQ. Sequenced by immunoSEQ multiplex PCR; TCRdb stores in-frame clones only, minus some. The sample holds around 6,800 clones, 74% seen once. Each case's diagnosis was confirmed by two pathologists on H&E. Sequenced: FFPE atypical adenomatous hyperplasia tissue from the lung. Indicated subset: atypical adenomatous hyperplasia (AAH), lung preneoplasia. The V and J genes are TRBV4-2 and TRBJ1-4, with 7 bases that match TRBD1. This TCR was recovered from a donor aged 70 or over with lung adenocarcinoma. Some clones in this sample may be carry-over from other donors' samples. This chain's CDR3 is CASSQGPGQTNEKLFF. The CDR3, as DNA: TGTGCCAGCAGCCAAGGACCGGGACAGACTAATGAAAAACTGTTTTTT.